This T cell receptor beta chain stems from a study of CD8 T cells in ankylosing spondylitis. One entry per CDR3 protein, called by TCRdb with MiXCR from the 5' RACE reads. The sample includes roughly 140,000 distinct CDR3 sequences, more than 40% of them seen just once. There are many counts of this clonotype. The source of this sequence is a male donor with ankylosing spondylitis. Specimen: synovial fluid, either unsorted or a sorted T cell fraction (not recorded which).

CDR3 loop: CASSEYRGPYYTF. The CDR3 DNA follows: TGCGCCAGCAGCGAATACAGGGGGCCCTACTACACCTTC. This chain uses TRBV5-1 with TRBJ1-2, with TRBD1 matching 9 bases. The CDR3 sequence is 13 residues long. The V segment lost 4 bases and the J segment 10 bases; nucleotides outside the gene matches: 8. Germline CDR1 is SGHRS and CDR2 is YFSETQ.